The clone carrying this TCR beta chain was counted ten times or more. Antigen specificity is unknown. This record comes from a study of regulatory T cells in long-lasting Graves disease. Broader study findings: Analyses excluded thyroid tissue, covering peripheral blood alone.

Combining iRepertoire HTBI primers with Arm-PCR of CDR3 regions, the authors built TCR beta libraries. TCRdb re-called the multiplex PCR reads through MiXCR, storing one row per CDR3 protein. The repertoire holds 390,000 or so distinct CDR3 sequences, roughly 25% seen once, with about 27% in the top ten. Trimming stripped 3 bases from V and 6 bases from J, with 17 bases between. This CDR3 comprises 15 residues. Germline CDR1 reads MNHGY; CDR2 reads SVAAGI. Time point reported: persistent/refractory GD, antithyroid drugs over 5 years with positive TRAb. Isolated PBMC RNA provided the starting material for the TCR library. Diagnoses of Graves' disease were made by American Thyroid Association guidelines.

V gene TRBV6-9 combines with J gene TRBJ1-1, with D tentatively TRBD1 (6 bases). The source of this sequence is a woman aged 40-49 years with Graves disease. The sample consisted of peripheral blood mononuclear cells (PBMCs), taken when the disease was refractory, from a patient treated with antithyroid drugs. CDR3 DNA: TGTGCCAGCAGTTACTCTTCCTACAGGGTCGCTGAAGCTTTCTTT. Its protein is CASSYSSYRVAEAFF.